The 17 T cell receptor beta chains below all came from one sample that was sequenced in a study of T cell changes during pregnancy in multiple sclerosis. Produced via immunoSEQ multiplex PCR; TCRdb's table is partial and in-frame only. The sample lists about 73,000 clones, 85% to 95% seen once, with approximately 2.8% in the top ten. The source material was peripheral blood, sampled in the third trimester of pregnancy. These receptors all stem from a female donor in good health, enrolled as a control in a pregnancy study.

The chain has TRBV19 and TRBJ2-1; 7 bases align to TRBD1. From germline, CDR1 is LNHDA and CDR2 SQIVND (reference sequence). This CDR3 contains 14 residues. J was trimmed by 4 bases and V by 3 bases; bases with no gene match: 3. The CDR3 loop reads CASSMTDRYNEQFF. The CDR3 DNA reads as TGTGCCAGTAGTATGACGGACAGGTACAATGAGCAGTTCTTC.

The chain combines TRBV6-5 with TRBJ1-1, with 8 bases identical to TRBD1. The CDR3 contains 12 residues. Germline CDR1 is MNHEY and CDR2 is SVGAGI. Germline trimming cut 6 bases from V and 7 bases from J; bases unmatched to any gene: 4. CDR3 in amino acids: CASSYDRGEAFF. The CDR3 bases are TGTGCCAGCAGCTATGACAGGGGTGAAGCTTTCTTT.

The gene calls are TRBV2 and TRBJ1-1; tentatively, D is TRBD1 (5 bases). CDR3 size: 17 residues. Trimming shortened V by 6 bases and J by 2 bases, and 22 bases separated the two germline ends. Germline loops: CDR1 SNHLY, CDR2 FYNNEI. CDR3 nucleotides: TGTGCCAGCAGCCCCCGAGGGACTTCAGCGCTAAACACTGAAGCTTTCTTT. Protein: CASSPRGTSALNTEAFF.

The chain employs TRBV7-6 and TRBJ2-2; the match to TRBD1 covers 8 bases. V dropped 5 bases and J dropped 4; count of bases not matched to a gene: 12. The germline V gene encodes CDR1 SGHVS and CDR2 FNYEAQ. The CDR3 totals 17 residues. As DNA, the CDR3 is TGTGCCAGCAGCCTTACACCGGGACAGGACGCCACCGGGGAGCTGTTTTTT. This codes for CASSLTPGQDATGELFF.

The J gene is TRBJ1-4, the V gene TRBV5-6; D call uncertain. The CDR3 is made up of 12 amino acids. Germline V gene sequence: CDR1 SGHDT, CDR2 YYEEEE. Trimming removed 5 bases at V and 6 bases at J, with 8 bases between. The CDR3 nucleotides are TGTGCCAGCAGTCTCCGGGATGAAAAACTGTTTTTT. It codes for CASSLRDEKLFF.

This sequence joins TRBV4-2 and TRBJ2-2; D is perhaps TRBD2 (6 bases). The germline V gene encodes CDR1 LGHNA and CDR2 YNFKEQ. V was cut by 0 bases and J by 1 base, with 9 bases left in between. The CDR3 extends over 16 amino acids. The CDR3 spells CASSQDTAGNTGELFF. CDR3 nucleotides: TGTGCCAGCAGCCAAGATACAGCGGGGAACACCGGGGAGCTGTTTTTT.

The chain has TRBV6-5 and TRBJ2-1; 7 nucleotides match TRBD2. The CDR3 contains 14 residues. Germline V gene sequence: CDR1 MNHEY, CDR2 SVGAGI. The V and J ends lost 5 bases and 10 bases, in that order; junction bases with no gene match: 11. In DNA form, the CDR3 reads TGTGCCAGCAGTCCCTTCTTGGGGGAGGGAGAGCAGTTCTTC. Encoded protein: CASSPFLGEGEQFF.

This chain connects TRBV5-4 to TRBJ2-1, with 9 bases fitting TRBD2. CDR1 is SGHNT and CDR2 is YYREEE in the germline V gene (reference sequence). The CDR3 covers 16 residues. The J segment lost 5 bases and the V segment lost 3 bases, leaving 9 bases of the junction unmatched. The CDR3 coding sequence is TGTGCCAGCAGCTCCCCAGCGGGGGGCTTTAACAATGAGCAGTTCTTC. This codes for CASSSPAGGFNNEQFF. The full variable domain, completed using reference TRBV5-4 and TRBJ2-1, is ETGVTQSPTHLIKTRGQQVTLRCSSQSGHNTVSWYQQALGQGPQFIFQYYREEENGRGNFPPRFSGLQFPNYSSELNVNALELDDSALYLCASSSPAGGFNNEQFFGPGTRLTVL.

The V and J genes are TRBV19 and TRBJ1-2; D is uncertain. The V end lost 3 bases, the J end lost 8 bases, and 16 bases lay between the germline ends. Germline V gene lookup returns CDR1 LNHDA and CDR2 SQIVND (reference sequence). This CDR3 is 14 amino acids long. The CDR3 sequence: CASSMWGDPSGYTF. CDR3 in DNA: TGTGCCAGTAGTATGTGGGGAGACCCTTCGGGCTACACCTTC.

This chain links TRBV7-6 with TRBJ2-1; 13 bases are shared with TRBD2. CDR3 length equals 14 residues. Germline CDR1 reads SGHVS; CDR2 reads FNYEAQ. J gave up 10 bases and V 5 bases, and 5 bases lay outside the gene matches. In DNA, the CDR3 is TGTGCCAGCAGCCCTCAGACTAGCGGGGGGGAGCAGTTCTTC. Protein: CASSPQTSGGEQFF.

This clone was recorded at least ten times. DNA for the CDR3: TGTGCCAGTAGCCCCCAGGGGGTCGGCTACACCTTC. The encoded protein is CASSPQGVGYTF. J is TRBJ1-2 and V is TRBV19, with TRBD1 identical over 7 bases. The CDR3 consists of 12 residues. With V trimmed by 6 bases and J by 8 bases, 6 bases remained unmatched. CDR1 is LNHDA and CDR2 is SQIVND in the germline V gene (reference sequence).

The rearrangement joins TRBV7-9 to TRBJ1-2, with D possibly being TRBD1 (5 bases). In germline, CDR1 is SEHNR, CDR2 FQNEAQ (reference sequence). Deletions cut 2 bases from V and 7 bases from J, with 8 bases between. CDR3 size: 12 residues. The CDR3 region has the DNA TGTGCCAGCAGCTTAAATACAGGTGGCTACACCTTC. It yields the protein CASSLNTGGYTF.

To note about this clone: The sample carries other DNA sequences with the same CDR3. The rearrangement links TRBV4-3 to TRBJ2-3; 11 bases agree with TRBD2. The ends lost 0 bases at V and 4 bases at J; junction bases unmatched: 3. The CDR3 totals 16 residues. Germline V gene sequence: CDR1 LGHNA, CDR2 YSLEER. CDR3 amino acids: CASSQDLAGGPDTQYF. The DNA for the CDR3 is TGCGCCAGCAGCCAAGACCTAGCGGGAGGCCCAGATACGCAGTATTTT.

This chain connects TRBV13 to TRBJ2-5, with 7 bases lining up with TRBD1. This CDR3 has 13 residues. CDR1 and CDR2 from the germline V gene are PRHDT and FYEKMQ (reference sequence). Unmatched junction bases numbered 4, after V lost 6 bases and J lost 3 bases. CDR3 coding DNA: TGTGCCAGCAGTACCGGGACAGAAGAGACCCAGTACTTC. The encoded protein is CASSTGTEETQYF.

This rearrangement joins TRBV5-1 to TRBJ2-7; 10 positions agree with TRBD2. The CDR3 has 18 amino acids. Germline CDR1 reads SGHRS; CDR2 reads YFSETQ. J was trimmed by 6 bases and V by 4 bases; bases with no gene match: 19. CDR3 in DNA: TGCGCCAGCAGCCTTCGATCCACTCAGCGGGAGGGCCGTTTCGAGCAGTACTTC. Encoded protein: CASSLRSTQREGRFEQYF. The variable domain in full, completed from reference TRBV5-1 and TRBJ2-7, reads KAGVTQTPRYLIKTRGQQVTLSCSPISGHRSVSWYQQTPGQGLQFLFEYFSETQRNKGNFPGRFSGRQFSNSRSEMNVSTLELGDSALYLCASSLRSTQREGRFEQYFGPGTRLTVT.

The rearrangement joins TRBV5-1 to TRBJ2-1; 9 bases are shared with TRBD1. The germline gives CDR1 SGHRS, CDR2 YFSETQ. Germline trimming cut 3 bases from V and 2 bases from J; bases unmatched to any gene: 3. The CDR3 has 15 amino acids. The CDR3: CASSYRTGAYNEQFF. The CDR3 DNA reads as TGCGCCAGCAGCTACCGGACAGGGGCCTACAATGAGCAGTTCTTC. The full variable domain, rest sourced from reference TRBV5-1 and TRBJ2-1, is KAGVTQTPRYLIKTRGQQVTLSCSPISGHRSVSWYQQTPGQGLQFLFEYFSETQRNKGNFPGRFSGRQFSNSRSEMNVSTLELGDSALYLCASSYRTGAYNEQFFGPGTRLTVL.

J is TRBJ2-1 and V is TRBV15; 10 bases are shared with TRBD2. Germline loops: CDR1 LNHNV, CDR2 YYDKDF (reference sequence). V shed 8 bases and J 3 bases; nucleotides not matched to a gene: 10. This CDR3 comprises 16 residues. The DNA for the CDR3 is TGTGCCACCGGAGGGGAGCGGGAGGGCATCTACAATGAGCAGTTCTTC. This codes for CATGGEREGIYNEQFF.